The source of this T cell receptor (beta chain) is a study of shared clonotypes between healthy human individuals. Study-wide points: The represented genetic and exposure-history diversity was limited by the small number of donors.

Concerning this clone itself: Its specificity is not known. Other nucleotide sequences in the sample specify the same CDR3.

Each subset's genomic DNA was shared equally among a number of immunoSEQ plates. The table came from immunoSEQ multiplex PCR; TCRdb's copy has only in-frame clones and leaves some out. Found here are 500,000 to 650,000 clones, around three quarters of them singletons; the top ten hold approximately 12%. Among the donors, all were Caucasian adults who lived in Nashville, Tennessee. Specimen: PBMCs. The clonotype was recovered from a middle-aged woman in good health. Some clones in this sample may be carry-over from other donors' samples.

CDR3 in amino acids: CASSQVENTEAFF. The DNA of the CDR3 is TGTGCCAGCAGCCAAGTAGAGAACACTGAAGCTTTCTTT. The chain is built from TRBV4-2 and TRBJ1-1, with D unresolved. Trimming took 1 base from V and 1 from J, leaving 4 bases between them. CDR3 length: 13 amino acids. Per the germline V gene, CDR1 is LGHNA and CDR2 is YNFKEQ.